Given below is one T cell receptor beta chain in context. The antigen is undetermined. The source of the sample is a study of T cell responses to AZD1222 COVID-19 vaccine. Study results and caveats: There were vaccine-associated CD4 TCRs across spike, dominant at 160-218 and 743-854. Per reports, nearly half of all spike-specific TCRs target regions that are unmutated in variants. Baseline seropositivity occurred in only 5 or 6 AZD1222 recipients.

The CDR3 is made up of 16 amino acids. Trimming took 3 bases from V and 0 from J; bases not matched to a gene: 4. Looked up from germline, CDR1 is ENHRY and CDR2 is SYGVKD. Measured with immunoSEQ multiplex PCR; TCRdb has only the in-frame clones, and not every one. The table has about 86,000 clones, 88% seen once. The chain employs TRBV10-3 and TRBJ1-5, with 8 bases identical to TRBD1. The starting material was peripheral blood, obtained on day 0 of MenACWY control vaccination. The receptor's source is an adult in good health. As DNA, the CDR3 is TGTGCCATCAGTGATCAGGGGGCGAGTAGCAATCAGCCCCAGCATTTT. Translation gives CAISDQGASSNQPQHF.